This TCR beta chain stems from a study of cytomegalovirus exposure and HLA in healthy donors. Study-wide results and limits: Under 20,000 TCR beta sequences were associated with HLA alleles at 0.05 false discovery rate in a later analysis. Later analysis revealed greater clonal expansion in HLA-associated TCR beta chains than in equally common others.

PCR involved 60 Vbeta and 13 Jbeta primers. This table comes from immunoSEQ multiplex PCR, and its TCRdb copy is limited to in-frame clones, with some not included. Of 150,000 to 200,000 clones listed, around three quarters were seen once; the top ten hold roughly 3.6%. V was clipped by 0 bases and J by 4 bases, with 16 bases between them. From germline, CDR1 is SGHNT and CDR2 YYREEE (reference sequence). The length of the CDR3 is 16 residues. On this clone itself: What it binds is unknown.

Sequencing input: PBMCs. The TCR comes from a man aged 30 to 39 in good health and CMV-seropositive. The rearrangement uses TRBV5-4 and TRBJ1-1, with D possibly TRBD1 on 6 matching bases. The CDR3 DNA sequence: TGTGCCAGCAGCTTGGTGGGGACACAAGTCAGCACTGAAGCTTTCTTT. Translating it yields CASSLVGTQVSTEAFF. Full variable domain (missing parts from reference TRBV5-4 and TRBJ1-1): ETGVTQSPTHLIKTRGQQVTLRCSSQSGHNTVSWYQQALGQGPQFIFQYYREEENGRGNFPPRFSGLQFPNYSSELNVNALELDDSALYLCASSLVGTQVSTEAFFGQGTRLTVV.